The clone carrying this TCR beta chain showed up just a few times. Its antigen is undetermined. This specimen belongs to a study of T cells after yellow fever vaccination. Points from the study as a whole: Abundant bulk-derived clonotypes could contaminate FACS-sorted repertoires.

The J segment lost 7 bases and the V segment lost 4 bases, leaving 8 bases of the junction unmatched. The germline CDR1 and CDR2 sequences are SGHRS and YFSETQ. CDR3 length: 15 amino acids. TCRdb itself ran the 5' RACE reads through MiXCR, one entry per CDR3 protein. The sample has hundreds of thousands of distinct CDR3 sequences, roughly a sixth seen once. The chain couples TRBV5-1 to TRBJ2-1; 10 nucleotides match TRBD2. Sequenced material: PBMCs, taken before the yellow fever booster vaccination. This sequence was found in a man aged 18 to 29 who received the YFV17D yellow fever vaccine. This chain's CDR3 is CASSNLAGGGNEQFF. CDR3 bases: TGCGCCAGCAGCAACTTAGCGGGGGGAGGTAATGAGCAGTTCTTC.